The 10 T cell receptor beta chains reported below all come from one sample, sequenced in a study of blood T cells in healthy people across ages. Using a J-beta primer mix together with a sample-barcoded 5' primer, a second PCR was run for roughly 7 to 12 cycles. TCRdb passed the 5' RACE reads through MiXCR, listing each CDR3 protein once. Here the sample spans roughly 700,000 distinct CDR3 sequences, around half being singletons. What was sequenced was blood. The receptors originated from a woman aged 60-75 years in good health.

This clonotype was detected only a few times. This chain joins TRBV20-1 and TRBJ2-1; 7 bases align to TRBD2. J lost 9 bases, V lost 7 bases, and 18 bases had no gene match. The CDR3 consists of 15 residues. Germline values: CDR1 DFQATT, CDR2 SNEGSKA (reference sequence). As DNA, the CDR3 is TGCAGTGTCCCGCCGGCCAGGGAGGGCCACGCTGAGCAGTTCTTC. Its translation: CSVPPAREGHAEQFF.

Only one count was recorded for this clonotype. The rearrangement links TRBV6-5 to TRBJ1-1; D perhaps matches TRBD1 (6 bases). Germline V gene data show CDR1 as MNHEY and CDR2 as SVGAGI. V was clipped by 5 bases and J by 7 bases, with 11 bases between them. CDR3 length: 12 residues. CDR3 coding DNA: TGTGCCAGCAGTCCCGGGACACTTGAAGCTTTCTTT. It translates to CASSPGTLEAFF.

The V gene is TRBV20-1, the J gene TRBJ2-1, with D possibly TRBD2 on 5 matching bases. Germline loops: CDR1 DFQATT, CDR2 SNEGSKA (reference sequence). The germline V and J ends were trimmed by 1 base and 4 bases, with 20 bases remaining between them. The CDR3 extends over 17 amino acids. The CDR3 loop reads CSARGPQKSRGYNEQFF. The CDR3 DNA is TGCAGTGCTAGAGGGCCCCAAAAGAGTCGGGGTTACAATGAGCAGTTCTTC.

The CDR3 is CATSWGGVPYEQYF. DNA for the CDR3: TGTGCCACCAGCTGGGGAGGGGTTCCCTACGAGCAGTACTTC. V and J are TRBV15 and TRBJ2-7, with 7 bases fitting TRBD2. Germline V CDR1 and CDR2: LNHNV, YYDKDF (reference sequence). The CDR3 covers 14 residues. Trimming at V came to 5 bases and at J to 2 bases, leaving 6 bases not matched to a gene. The variable domain in full, completed from reference TRBV15 and TRBJ2-7, reads DAMVIQNPRYQVTQFGKPVTLSCSQTLNHNVMYWYQQKSSQAPKLLFHYYDKDFNNEADTPDNFQSRRPNTSFCFLDIRSPGLGDTAMYLCATSWGGVPYEQYFGPGTRLTVT.

J is TRBJ1-5 and V is TRBV20-1, with 7 nucleotides matching TRBD1. CDR1 DFQATT and CDR2 SNEGSKA come from the germline V gene (reference sequence). The trim removed 6 bases at V and 0 bases at J, leaving 8 bases unmatched. This CDR3 contains 15 residues. CDR3 sequence: CSAQQGTDSNQPQHF. As DNA, the CDR3 is TGCAGTGCCCAGCAGGGGACAGATAGCAATCAGCCCCAGCATTTT.

This clonotype was detected a few times. The rearrangement links TRBV19 to TRBJ2-7, with 10 bases matching TRBD2. The CDR3 contains 15 residues. Germline CDR1 is LNHDA and CDR2 is SQIVND (reference sequence). With V trimmed by 5 bases and J by 2 bases, 6 bases remained unmatched. CDR3 DNA: TGTGCCAGTAGTTTCGGTCTAGCGGGAGCCTACGAGCAGTACTTC. Translation: CASSFGLAGAYEQYF.

The table lists this clonotype with a few counts. The chain joins TRBV28 to TRBJ2-1, with D possibly being TRBD2 (6 bases). Germline CDR1 MDHEN, CDR2 SYDVKM. Trimming took off 2 bases at V and 5 bases at J, with 13 bases between the two ends. CDR3 length: 15 residues. The chain's CDR3 is CASSLGGTSNNEQFF. CDR3 nucleotide sequence: TGTGCCAGCAGTTTAGGAGGGACTTCGAACAATGAGCAGTTCTTC.

This clonotype has just a few counts. V is TRBV6-2 or TRBV6-3 and J is TRBJ1-1; tentative D call: TRBD1 (5 bases). CDR3 length equals 16 residues. The germline V and J ends were trimmed by 4 bases and 1 base, with 16 bases remaining between them. Germline V CDR1 and CDR2: MNHEY, SVGEGT. For the CDR3, the DNA is TGTGCCAGCAGTTCGGCGCCAGGGAGGCAGAACACTGAAGCTTTCTTT. Translated, it gives CASSSAPGRQNTEAFF.

The rearrangement links TRBV28 to TRBJ2-3; the match to TRBD2 covers 11 bases. V gave up 6 bases and J gave up 0 bases; unmatched junction bases: 2. Germline V gene lookup returns CDR1 MDHEN and CDR2 SYDVKM. CDR3 length: 15 amino acids. The CDR3 is CASSGLAGSTDTQYF. DNA of the CDR3: TGTGCCAGCAGCGGACTAGCGGGTAGCACAGATACGCAGTATTTT.

The V gene is TRBV20-1, the J gene TRBJ2-7; D possibly corresponds to TRBD1 (6 bases). V was cut by 6 bases and J by 2 bases, with 17 bases left in between. This CDR3 is 14 amino acids long. Germline V lookup: CDR1 DFQATT, CDR2 SNEGSKA (reference sequence). The CDR3 sequence: CSASRDKVPYEQYF. The CDR3, as DNA: TGCAGTGCATCCCGGGACAAAGTCCCCTACGAGCAGTACTTC.